This TCR beta chain was observed in a study of spatial heterogeneity in lung cancer (dated by TCRdb to the late 2010s). About the study as a whole: Beta-chain transcripts were consistently detected in greater numbers than alpha-chain transcripts, which likely reflected higher beta-chain transcript abundance. In the raw uncorrected reads, each unique combination of TCR and UMI appeared more than ten times on average. In non-small cell lung cancer, the study quantitatively compared TCR alpha and beta repertoires across several tumor regions, matched nontumor lung, and blood. Nonsynonymous mutation counts, determined by whole-exome sequencing of tumor tissue, were related to TCR repertoire features. At surgery, both alpha and beta chains were TCR-sequenced in 200 to 250 tumor regions, some 64 matched nontumor lung samples and 50 to 60 PBMC samples. Here is what the overall study found, with its caveats: Ubiquitous expanded tumor TCRs were detected in blood more often at tumor resection than at routine follow-up. Additional single-cell paired TCR alpha and beta sequencing was considered necessary to confirm, at a functional level, the hypothesis that regional TCRs recognize regional mutations.

Library preparation used 5' RACE. Sequencer: NextSeq 500. In the TCR library protocol, a unique molecular identifier was attached to each TCR cDNA molecule so that PCR and sequencing errors could be corrected. The authors' pipeline ran thus. TCR identification, UMI-based error correction and CDR3 extraction were all carried out with Decombinator tools. TCRs above a frequency of 2 per 1,000, corresponding to the top 1% of the tumor frequency distribution, were defined as expanded. Each repertoire was subsampled 100 times to 5,000 TCRs, after which Renyi diversity was computed with the R vegan package. CDR3 similarity networks were built from amino acid triplet string-kernel similarity, connecting CDR3s with pairwise similarity above 0.82. The public sequencing data were trimmed at Q25 with fastp and processed into clonotypes with MiXCR by TCRdb, which kept only in-frame beta chains. Every entry covers one CDR3 protein and lists the most common genes and DNA from its rows. TCRdb's processing, not the authors', yielded these V and J calls. A total of some 100,000 distinct CDR3 sequences appear in this sample, 12% of them only once. The ten largest clones add up to about two fifths of the sample.

According to the study, the label for this sample's time point signals: sample taken at primary tumor resection. Without any cell sorting, TCR sequencing was performed on whole RNA extracted either from tumor and nontumor lung tissue or from cryopreserved PBMC samples. Samples were obtained from approximately 77 patients with early-stage, untreated non-small cell lung cancer from the lung TRACERx cohort. A patient was chosen for TCR sequencing only when enough RNA was available from at least two tumor regions. The germline V gene (reference sequence) sets CDR1 to GTSNPN and CDR2 to SVGIG. Counted from cysteine to phenylalanine, this CDR3 has 13 amino acids. Only CDR3 DNA is held: 39 bases, read in frame from base 1. V and J are truncated by 4 bases and 7 bases respectively, leaving an intervening sequence of 17 bases. Remarks on this clonotype: Its antigen remains unidentified. The sample holds no much larger clone one base away, and base qualities are not on file.

The V gene is TRBV30 and the J gene is TRBJ2-7, with a tentative D call of TRBD1 or TRBD2, each matching 5 bases. The sample in question was PBMCs, obtained at surgery. The receptor was derived from a male donor with early-stage non-small cell lung cancer. The CDR3 sequence is CAWNPTASGEQYF. The DNA sequence is TGTGCCTGGAATCCGACAGCCTCGGGGGAGCAGTACTTC.